The source of this T cell receptor beta chain is a study of OX40 agonist ivuxolimab in advanced cancers. This CDR3 has 14 residues. The germline V gene encodes CDR1 LNHDA and CDR2 SQIVND (reference sequence). V was cut by 1 base and J by 3 bases, with 10 bases left in between. The repertoire was sequenced with immunoSEQ multiplex PCR; TCRdb's copy has only in-frame clones and lacks some. The repertoire holds just over 60,000 clones, with about 91% as singletons. Findings and caveats of the study: CD8+ T cells showed, on average, more clonal expansion than CD4+ cells.

With respect to this clone: Its antigen is undetermined.

This clonotype was sampled from an adult with an advanced solid tumor such as melanoma, head and neck, liver or kidney cancer. Sequences were derived from CD4+ or CD8+ T cells sorted from blood, sampled in a trial of the OX40 agonist ivuxolimab. This sequence joins TRBV19 and TRBJ2-7; unclear D gene. The CDR3 region has the DNA TGTGCCAGTAGTATAGTAGGGCAGAACTACGAGCAGTACTTC. Translation: CASSIVGQNYEQYF.